A single TCR beta chain is shown here with its context. These data are taken from a study of blood T cell repertoires in COVID-19. Study at large: Sample material is recorded as cDNA or gDNA derived from T cells, B-cell-depleted T cells, or PBMCs.

This CDR3 has 17 amino acids. CDR1 is LNHNV and CDR2 is YYDKDF in the germline V gene (reference sequence). The V segment lost 0 bases and the J segment 2 bases; nucleotides outside the gene matches: 6. In the original workflow: Counts of nucleated cells, estimated from reference gene primer amplification, were obtained. Clones were sequenced by immunoSEQ multiplex PCR, and TCRdb holds only the in-frame ones, with some missing. V, J and clone size derive from that table, while D and trimming were established from the DNA sequence. The sample holds about 44,000 clones; about nine tenths are singletons and the top ten take 9.5% to 15%.

Sequencing was done on a sample of peripheral blood. This receptor was obtained from a human donor in a cohort sampled during active COVID-19. The gene calls are TRBV15 and TRBJ1-5, with 8 bases aligning to TRBD1. CDR3 bases: TGTGCCACCAGCAGAGAACGCAGGGGGCTGGGCAATCAGCCCCAGCATTTT. As protein: CATSRERRGLGNQPQHF. The full variable domain, in which reference TRBV15 and TRBJ1-5 provide the parts outside the CDR3, is DAMVIQNPRYQVTQFGKPVTLSCSQTLNHNVMYWYQQKSSQAPKLLFHYYDKDFNNEADTPDNFQSRRPNTSFCFLDIRSPGLGDTAMYLCATSRERRGLGNQPQHFGDGTRLSIL.